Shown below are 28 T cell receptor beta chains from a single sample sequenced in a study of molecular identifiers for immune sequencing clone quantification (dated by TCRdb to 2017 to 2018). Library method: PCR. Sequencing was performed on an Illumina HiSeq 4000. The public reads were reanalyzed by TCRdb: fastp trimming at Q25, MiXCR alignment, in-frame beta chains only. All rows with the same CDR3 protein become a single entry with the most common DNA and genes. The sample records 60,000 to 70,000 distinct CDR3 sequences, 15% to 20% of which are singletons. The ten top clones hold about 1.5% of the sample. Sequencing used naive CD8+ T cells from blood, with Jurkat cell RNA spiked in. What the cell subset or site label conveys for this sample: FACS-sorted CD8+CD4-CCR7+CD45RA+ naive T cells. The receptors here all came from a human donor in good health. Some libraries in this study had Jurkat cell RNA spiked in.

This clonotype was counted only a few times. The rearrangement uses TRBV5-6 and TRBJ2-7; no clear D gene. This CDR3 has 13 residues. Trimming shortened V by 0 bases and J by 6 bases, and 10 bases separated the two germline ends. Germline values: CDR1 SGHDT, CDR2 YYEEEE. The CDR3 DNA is TGTGCCAGCAGCTTGGGGACGGGTCCCGAGCAGTACTTC. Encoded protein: CASSLGTGPEQYF. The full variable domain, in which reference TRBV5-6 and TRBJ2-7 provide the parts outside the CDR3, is DAGVTQSPTHLIKTRGQQVTLRCSPKSGHDTVSWYQQALGQGPQFIFQYYEEEERQRGNFPDRFSGHQFPNYSSELNVNALLLGDSALYLCASSLGTGPEQYFGPGTRLTVT.

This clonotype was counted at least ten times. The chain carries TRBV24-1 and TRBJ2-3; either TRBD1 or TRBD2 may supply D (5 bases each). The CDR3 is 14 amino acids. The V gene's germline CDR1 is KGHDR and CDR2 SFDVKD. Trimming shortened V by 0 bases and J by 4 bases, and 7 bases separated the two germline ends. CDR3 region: CATSDLLGADTQYF. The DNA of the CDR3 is TGTGCCACCAGTGATTTGTTGGGGGCAGATACGCAGTATTTT.

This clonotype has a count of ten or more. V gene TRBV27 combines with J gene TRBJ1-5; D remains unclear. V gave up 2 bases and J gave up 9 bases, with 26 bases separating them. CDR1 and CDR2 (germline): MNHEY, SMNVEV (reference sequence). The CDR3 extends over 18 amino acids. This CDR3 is CASSLVTSGIGKVGPQHF. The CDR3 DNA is TGTGCCAGCAGTTTAGTAACTTCTGGAATCGGCAAGGTGGGGCCCCAGCATTTT.

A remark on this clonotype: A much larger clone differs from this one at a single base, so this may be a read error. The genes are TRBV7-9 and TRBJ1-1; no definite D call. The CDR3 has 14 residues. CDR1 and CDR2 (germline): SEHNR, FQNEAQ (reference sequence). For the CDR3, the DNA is TGTGCCAGCAGCTTAGAATCGGGGAACACTGGAGCTTTCTTT. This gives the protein CASSLESGNTGAFF.

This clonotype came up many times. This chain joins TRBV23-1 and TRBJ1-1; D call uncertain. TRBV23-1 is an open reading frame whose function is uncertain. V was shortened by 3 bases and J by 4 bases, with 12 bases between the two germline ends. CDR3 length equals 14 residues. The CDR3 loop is CASSQREESTEAFF. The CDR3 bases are TGCGCCAGCAGTCAGCGGGAGGAGAGCACTGAAGCTTTCTTT.

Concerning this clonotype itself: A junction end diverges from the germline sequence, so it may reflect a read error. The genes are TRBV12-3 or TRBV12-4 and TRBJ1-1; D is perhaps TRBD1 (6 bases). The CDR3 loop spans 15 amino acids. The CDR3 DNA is TGTGCCGGCAGTTTTGTCCAGGGGATAGATACTGAAGCTTTCTTT. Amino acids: CAGSFVQGIDTEAFF.

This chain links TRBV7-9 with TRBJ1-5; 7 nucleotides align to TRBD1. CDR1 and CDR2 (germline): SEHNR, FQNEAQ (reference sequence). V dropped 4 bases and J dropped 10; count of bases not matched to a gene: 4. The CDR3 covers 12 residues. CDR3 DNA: TGTGCCAGCAGCTCTACAGGGGATCCCCAGCATTTT. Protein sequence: CASSSTGDPQHF.

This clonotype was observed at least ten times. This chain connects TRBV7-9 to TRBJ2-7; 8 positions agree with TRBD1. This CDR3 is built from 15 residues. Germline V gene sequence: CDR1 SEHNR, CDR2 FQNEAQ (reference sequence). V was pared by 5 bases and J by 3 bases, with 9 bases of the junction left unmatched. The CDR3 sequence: CASSAQGQGDYEQYF. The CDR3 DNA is TGTGCCAGCAGCGCACAAGGACAGGGAGACTACGAGCAGTACTTC.

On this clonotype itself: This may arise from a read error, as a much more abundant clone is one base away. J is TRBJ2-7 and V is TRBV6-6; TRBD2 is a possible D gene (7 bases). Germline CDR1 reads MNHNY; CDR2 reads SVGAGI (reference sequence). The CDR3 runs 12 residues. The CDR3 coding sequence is TGTGCCACTCAAGGCGAGGGGGGGGAGCAGTGCTTC. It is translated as CATQGEGGEQCF.

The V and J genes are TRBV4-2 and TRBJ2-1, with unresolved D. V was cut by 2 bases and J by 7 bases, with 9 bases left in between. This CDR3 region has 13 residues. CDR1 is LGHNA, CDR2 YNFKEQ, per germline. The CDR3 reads CASSQTPENEQFF. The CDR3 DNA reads TGTGCCAGCAGCCAAACCCCCGAGAATGAGCAGTTCTTC.

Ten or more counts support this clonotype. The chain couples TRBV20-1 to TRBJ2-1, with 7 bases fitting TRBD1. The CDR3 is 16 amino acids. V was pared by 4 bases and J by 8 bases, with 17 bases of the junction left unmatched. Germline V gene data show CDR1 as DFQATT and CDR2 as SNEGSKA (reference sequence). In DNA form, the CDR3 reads TGCAGTGCTAAAATTAATACAGGGGCCCCGCTTTATGAGCAGTTCTTC. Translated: CSAKINTGAPLYEQFF.

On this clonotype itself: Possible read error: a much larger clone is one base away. CDR3 protein: CAGSLMRSGANVLTF. The CDR3 nucleotides are TGTGCCGGCAGTTTAATGCGCTCTGGGGCCAACGTCCTGACTTTC. The chain is built from TRBV12-3 or TRBV12-4 and TRBJ2-6; D ambiguous. The CDR3 length is 15 residues.

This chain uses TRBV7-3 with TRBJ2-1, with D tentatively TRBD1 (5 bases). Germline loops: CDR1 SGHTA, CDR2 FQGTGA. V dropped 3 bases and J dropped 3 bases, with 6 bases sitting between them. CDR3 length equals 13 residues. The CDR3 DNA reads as TGTGCCAGCAGCTTGACAGACTACAATGAGCAGTTCTTC. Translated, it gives CASSLTDYNEQFF.

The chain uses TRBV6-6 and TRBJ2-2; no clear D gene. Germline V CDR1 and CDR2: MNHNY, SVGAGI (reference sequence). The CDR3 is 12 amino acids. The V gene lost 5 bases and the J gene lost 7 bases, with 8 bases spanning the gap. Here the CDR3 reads CASSGVGGELFF. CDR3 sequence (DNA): TGTGCCAGCAGTGGGGTTGGCGGGGAGCTGTTTTTT.

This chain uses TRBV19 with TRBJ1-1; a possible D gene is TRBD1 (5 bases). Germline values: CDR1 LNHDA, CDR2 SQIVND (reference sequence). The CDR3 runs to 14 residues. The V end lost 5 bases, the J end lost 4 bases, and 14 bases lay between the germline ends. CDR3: CASSWGMEVTEAFF. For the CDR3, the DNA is TGTGCCAGTAGTTGGGGGATGGAGGTCACTGAAGCTTTCTTT.

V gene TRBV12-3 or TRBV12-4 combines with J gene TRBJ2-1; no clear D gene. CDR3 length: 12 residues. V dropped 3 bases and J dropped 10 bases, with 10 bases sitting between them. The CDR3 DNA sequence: TGTGCCAGCAGTTTTTCCGCGGCAGAGCAGTTCTTC. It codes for CASSFSAAEQFF.

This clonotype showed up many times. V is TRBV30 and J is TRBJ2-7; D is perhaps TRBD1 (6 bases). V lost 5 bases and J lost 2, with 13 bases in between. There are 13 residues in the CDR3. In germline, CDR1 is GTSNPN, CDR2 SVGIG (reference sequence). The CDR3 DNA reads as TGTGCCTGGGGTCGGGACATGACCTACGAGCAGTACTTC. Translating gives CAWGRDMTYEQYF. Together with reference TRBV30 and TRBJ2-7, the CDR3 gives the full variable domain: SQTIHQWPATLVQPVGSPLSLECTVEGTSNPNLYWYRQAAGRGLQLLFYSVGIGQISSEVPQNLSASRPQDRQFILSSKKLLLSDSGFYLCAWGRDMTYEQYFGPGTRLTVT.

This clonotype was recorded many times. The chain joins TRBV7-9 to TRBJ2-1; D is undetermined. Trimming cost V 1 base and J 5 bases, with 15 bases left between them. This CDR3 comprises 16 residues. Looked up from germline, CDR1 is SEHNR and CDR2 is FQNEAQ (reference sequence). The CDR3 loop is CASSLEPGNYHNEQFF. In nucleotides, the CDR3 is TGTGCCAGCAGCTTAGAGCCAGGAAACTACCACAATGAGCAGTTCTTC.

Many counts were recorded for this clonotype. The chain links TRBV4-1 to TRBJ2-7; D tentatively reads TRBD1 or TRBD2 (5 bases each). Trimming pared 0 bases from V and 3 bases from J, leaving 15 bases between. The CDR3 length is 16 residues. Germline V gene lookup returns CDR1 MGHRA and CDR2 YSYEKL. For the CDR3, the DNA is TGCGCCAGCAGCCAAGATCCGGGGCAGGGCGGCTACGAGCAGTACTTC. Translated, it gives CASSQDPGQGGYEQYF.

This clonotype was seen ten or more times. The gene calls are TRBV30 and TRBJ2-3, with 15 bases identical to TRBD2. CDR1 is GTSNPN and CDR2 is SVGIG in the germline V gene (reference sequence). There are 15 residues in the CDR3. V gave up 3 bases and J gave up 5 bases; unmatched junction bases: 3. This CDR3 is CAWSGLAGGRDTQYF. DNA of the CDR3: TGTGCCTGGAGCGGACTAGCGGGAGGGAGAGATACGCAGTATTTT.

CDR3 coding DNA: TGTGCCAGCAGTTTAGGCCATCTAGGGGAAGCGTTCTTC. Translation: CASSLGHLGEAFF. V usage is TRBV27 and J usage is TRBJ2-1; D is possibly TRBD1 (5 bases). V lost 2 bases, J lost 15 bases, and 17 bases lay in between. CDR3 length: 13 amino acids. CDR1 MNHEY and CDR2 SMNVEV come from the germline V gene (reference sequence).

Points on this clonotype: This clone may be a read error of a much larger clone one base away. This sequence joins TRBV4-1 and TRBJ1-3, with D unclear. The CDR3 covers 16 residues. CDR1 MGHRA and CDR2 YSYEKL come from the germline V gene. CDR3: CASSQVGGISGNAIYF. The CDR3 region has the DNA TGCGCCAGCAGCCAAGTGGGAGGGATCTCTGGAAACGCCATATATTTT.

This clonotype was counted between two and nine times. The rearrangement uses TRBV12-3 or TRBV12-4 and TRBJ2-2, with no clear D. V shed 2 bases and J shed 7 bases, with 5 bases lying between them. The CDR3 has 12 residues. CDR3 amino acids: CASSLYGGELFF. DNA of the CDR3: TGTGCCAGCAGTTTATACGGCGGGGAGCTGTTTTTT.

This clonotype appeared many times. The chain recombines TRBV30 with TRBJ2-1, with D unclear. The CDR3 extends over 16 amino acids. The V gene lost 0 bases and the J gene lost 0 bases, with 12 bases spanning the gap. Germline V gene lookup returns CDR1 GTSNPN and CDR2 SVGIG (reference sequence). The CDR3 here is CAWSVLGISSYNEQFF. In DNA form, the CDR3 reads TGTGCCTGGAGTGTACTGGGAATAAGCTCCTACAATGAGCAGTTCTTC.

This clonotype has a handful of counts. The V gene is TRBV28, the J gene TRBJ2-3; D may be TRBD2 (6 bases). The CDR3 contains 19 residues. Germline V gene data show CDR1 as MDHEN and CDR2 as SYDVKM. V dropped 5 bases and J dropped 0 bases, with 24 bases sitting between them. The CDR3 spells CASSGLSGVGEASTDTQYF. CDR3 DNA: TGTGCCAGCAGTGGGTTGTCGGGGGTGGGGGAGGCGAGCACAGATACGCAGTATTTT.

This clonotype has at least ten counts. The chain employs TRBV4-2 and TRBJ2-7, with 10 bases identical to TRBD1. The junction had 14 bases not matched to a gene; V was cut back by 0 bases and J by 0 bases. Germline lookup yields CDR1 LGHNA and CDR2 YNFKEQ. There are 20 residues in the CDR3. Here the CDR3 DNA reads TGTGCCAGCAGCCAAGATATGGAGGGACAGGGGAGGGGAGCCTCCTACGAGCAGTACTTC. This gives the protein CASSQDMEGQGRGASYEQYF.

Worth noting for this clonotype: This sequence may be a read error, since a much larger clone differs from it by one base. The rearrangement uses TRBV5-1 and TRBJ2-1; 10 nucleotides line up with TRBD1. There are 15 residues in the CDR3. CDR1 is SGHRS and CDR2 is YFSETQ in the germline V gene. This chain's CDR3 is CASSNPGQGKNEQSF. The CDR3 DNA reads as TGCGCCAGCAGCAATCCGGGACAGGGGAAGAATGAGCAGTCCTTC.

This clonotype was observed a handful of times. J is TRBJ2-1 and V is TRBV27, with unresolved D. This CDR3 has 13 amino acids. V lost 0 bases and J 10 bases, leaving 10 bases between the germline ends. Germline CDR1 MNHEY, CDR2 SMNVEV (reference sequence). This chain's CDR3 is CASSLSGRHEQFF. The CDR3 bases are TGTGCCAGCAGTTTATCGGGCAGGCACGAGCAGTTCTTC.